These 12 T cell receptor beta chains were sequenced from one sample in a study of cytotoxic CD8 clonotypes in ibrutinib-treated CLL. The repertoire was sequenced with immunoSEQ multiplex PCR; TCRdb's copy has only in-frame clones and lacks some. Among some 130,000 clones listed, approximately 83% were seen once. The sequencing used PBMCs, collected after 24 months of ibrutinib treatment. These TCRs come from a human donor with chronic lymphocytic leukemia.

In its sample, this clone was seen a few times. The chain joins TRBV28 to TRBJ2-4, with 10 positions matching TRBD1. Germline V gene sequence: CDR1 MDHEN, CDR2 SYDVKM. This CDR3 has 14 residues. The junction had 4 bases not matched to a gene; V was cut back by 5 bases and J by 6 bases. CDR3 sequence reads: CASSGQGGGNIQYF. The CDR3 bases are TGTGCCAGCAGTGGACAGGGGGGAGGAAACATTCAGTACTTC.

This chain joins TRBV11-2 and TRBJ2-7, with D perhaps matching TRBD2 (6 bases). Per germline, CDR1 SGHAT and CDR2 FQNNGV. CDR3 length equals 14 residues. Deletions cut 1 base from V and 3 bases from J, with 10 bases between. The CDR3 region is CASSLGGADYEQYF. CDR3 coding DNA: TGTGCCAGCAGCTTAGGCGGGGCCGACTACGAGCAGTACTTC. The full variable domain, completed using reference TRBV11-2 and TRBJ2-7, is EAGVAQSPRYKIIEKRQSVAFWCNPISGHATLYWYQQILGQGPKLLIQFQNNGVVDDSQLPKDRFSAERLKGVDSTLKIQPAKLEDSAVYLCASSLGGADYEQYFGPGTRLTVT.

The CDR3 spells CASSPSTVLNTEAFF. CDR3 in DNA: TGTGCCAGCTCACCGTCGACAGTATTGAACACTGAAGCTTTCTTT. This chain uses TRBV18 with TRBJ1-1; possible D gene TRBD1, 5 bases. Germline loops: CDR1 KGHSH, CDR2 LQKENI. The V end lost 3 bases, the J end lost 0 bases, and 11 bases lay between the germline ends. The CDR3 extends over 15 amino acids.

The chain couples TRBV19 to TRBJ2-7; tentative D call: TRBD1 (5 bases). This CDR3 is 14 amino acids long. Germline V gene sequence: CDR1 LNHDA, CDR2 SQIVND (reference sequence). Trimming stripped 3 bases from V and 5 bases from J, with 14 bases between. CDR3 sequence reads: CASSIFRAIDEQYF. The CDR3 DNA is TGTGCCAGTAGTATTTTCAGGGCGATCGACGAGCAGTACTTC. The full variable domain, with the rest looked up from reference TRBV19 and TRBJ2-7, is DGGITQSPKYLFRKEGQNVTLSCEQNLNHDAMYWYRQDPGQGLRLIYYSQIVNDFQKGDIAEGYSVSREKKESFPLTVTSAQKNPTAFYLCASSIFRAIDEQYFGPGTRLTVT.

The chain recombines TRBV2 with TRBJ1-2; TRBD1 might be the D (5 bases). The CDR3 runs 17 residues. Germline lookup yields CDR1 SNHLY and CDR2 FYNNEI. The V gene lost 8 bases and the J gene lost 2 bases, with 24 bases spanning the gap. This CDR3 reads CASAFDPSQTENYGYTF. For the CDR3, the DNA is TGTGCCAGCGCTTTCGACCCCTCACAGACAGAGAACTATGGCTACACCTTC.

The chain employs TRBV7-3 and TRBJ2-5; D call uncertain. The CDR3 consists of 13 residues. Germline CDR1 and CDR2: SGHTA and FQGTGA. Trimming stripped 0 bases from V and 5 bases from J, with 7 bases between. The CDR3 region has the DNA TGTGCCAGCAGCTTAACCCTGCGGGAGACCCAGTACTTC. The encoded protein is CASSLTLRETQYF.

Worth noting for this clone: The sample has other DNA sequences that encode this CDR3 too. The chain links TRBV7-9 to TRBJ1-5; D is undetermined. V lost 3 bases and J lost 7, with 10 bases in between. The CDR3 loop spans 13 amino acids. The germline V gene has CDR1 SEHNR and CDR2 FQNEAQ (reference sequence). The DNA for the CDR3 is TGTGCCAGCAGCTTGGACGGTAGACAGCCCCAGCATTTT. This translates into CASSLDGRQPQHF.

This chain uses TRBV7-2 with TRBJ2-7, with TRBD2 identical over 9 bases. Looked up from germline, CDR1 is SGHTA and CDR2 is FQGNSA. The V segment lost 2 bases and the J segment 3 bases; nucleotides outside the gene matches: 5. The CDR3 runs 15 residues. The CDR3: CASSLSRAGGYEQYF. As DNA, the CDR3 is TGTGCCAGCAGCTTATCAAGAGCGGGAGGCTACGAGCAGTACTTC.

The rearrangement joins TRBV6-4 to TRBJ2-5, with D perhaps matching TRBD1 or TRBD2 (6 bases each). The CDR3 is 14 amino acids. Germline-derived CDR1 and CDR2 are MRHNA and SNTAGT. The V end was cut by 9 bases, the J end by 3 bases, with 17 bases between. CDR3 sequence (DNA): TGTGCCAGATCAACAGGGTCGGGGGAAGAGACCCAGTACTTC. It is translated as CARSTGSGEETQYF.

The chain recombines TRBV4-2 with TRBJ1-4; D not resolved. The CDR3 is made up of 13 amino acids. The germline gives CDR1 LGHNA, CDR2 YNFKEQ. V lost 4 bases, J lost 5 bases, and 8 bases lay in between. The CDR3 nucleotides read TGTGCCAGCAGCCGTCAGGAGAATGAAAAACTGTTTTTT. Protein: CASSRQENEKLFF.

V and J are TRBV4-3 and TRBJ2-3; 9 bases are shared with TRBD1. Germline V gene data show CDR1 as LGHNA and CDR2 as YSLEER. J lost 6 bases, V lost 1 base, and 8 bases had no gene match. The CDR3 loop spans 16 amino acids. The CDR3 DNA sequence: TGCGCCAGCAGCCAAGCCCCGACAGGGGGTCGGGATACGCAGTATTTT. Encoded protein: CASSQAPTGGRDTQYF.

The chain couples TRBV11-3 to TRBJ2-1; 8 nucleotides line up with TRBD1. The germline V gene has CDR1 SGHNT and CDR2 YENEEA. This CDR3 has 15 amino acids. Trimming took 4 bases from V and 6 from J; bases not matched to a gene: 8. CDR3 in DNA: TGTGCCAGCAGCTCCGCCGGGACAGGCCTCAATGAGCAGTTCTTC. It codes for CASSSAGTGLNEQFF.